Following are 2 T cell receptor beta chains from one sample sequenced in a study of T cell responses to AZD1222 COVID-19 vaccine (dated by TCRdb to the early 2020s). What the time point label conveys for this sample: baseline before first vaccination. To prepare the library, the immunoSEQ multiplex PCR assay was applied. The table comes from immuneACCESS by way of TCRdb, which keeps in-frame sequences with V and J called. Part of the clones is missing from these tables; in studies checked, under half for an unresolved V gene and the rest for unknown reasons. The sample table shows 89,000 or so clones, and around nine tenths are seen once. The ten largest clones capture approximately 15% of the sample. Sequencing was performed on peripheral blood, taken on day 0 of AZD1222 vaccination. The origin of the receptors is an adult in good health.

The chain recombines TRBV5-1 with TRBJ2-7; D gene uncertain. CDR1 is SGHRS, CDR2 YFSETQ, per germline. V dropped 0 bases and J dropped 2 bases, with 9 bases sitting between them. The CDR3 is 14 amino acids. The CDR3 sequence is CASSLEAGPYEQYF. For the CDR3, the DNA is TGCGCCAGCAGCTTGGAGGCCGGTCCCTACGAGCAGTACTTC.

This chain joins TRBV7-9 and TRBJ2-7, with D uncertain. V lost 4 bases and J lost 4, with 14 bases in between. The CDR3 sequence is 14 residues long. CDR1 is SEHNR and CDR2 is FQNEAQ in the germline V gene (reference sequence). CDR3 in amino acids: CASSSQRSSYEQYF. Here the CDR3 DNA reads TGTGCCAGCAGCTCCCAACGATCTAGTTACGAGCAGTACTTC.